This passage covers 26 T cell receptor beta chains from one sample sequenced in a study of T cell repertoires in ileal Crohn's disease. Clones were sequenced by immunoSEQ multiplex PCR, and TCRdb holds only the in-frame ones, with some missing. The sample has thousands of clones; around 82% are singletons. Time point indicated: proximal margin of the surgical specimen (macroscopically non-inflamed). Sequenced sample: ileal tissue. The origin of the receptors is an adult with Crohn's disease.

This chain links TRBV27 with TRBJ2-3, with TRBD2 identical over 12 bases. CDR3 size: 19 residues. Germline values: CDR1 MNHEY, CDR2 SMNVEV (reference sequence). The V and J ends lost 6 bases and 2 bases, in that order; junction bases with no gene match: 15. CDR3 protein: CASSFRPSGRATTTDTQYF. In nucleotides, the CDR3 is TGTGCCAGCAGCTTCCGTCCTAGCGGGAGGGCTACAACCACAGATACGCAGTATTTT.

The chain carries TRBV19 and TRBJ2-1; 10 bases line up with TRBD1. V lost 4 bases to trimming and J lost 9 bases; unmatched junction nucleotides: 12. The CDR3 has 16 residues. Germline CDR1 reads LNHDA; CDR2 reads SQIVND (reference sequence). CDR3 sequence: CASSTNPGQGTGEQFF. The CDR3 DNA is TGTGCCAGTAGTACTAACCCGGGACAGGGGACGGGTGAGCAGTTCTTC. Full variable domain (outside the CDR3, taken from reference TRBV19 and TRBJ2-1): DGGITQSPKYLFRKEGQNVTLSCEQNLNHDAMYWYRQDPGQGLRLIYYSQIVNDFQKGDIAEGYSVSREKKESFPLTVTSAQKNPTAFYLCASSTNPGQGTGEQFFGPGTRLTVL.

This clone occurred once. The gene calls are TRBV11-2 and TRBJ2-3; TRBD1 is a possible D gene (6 bases). Trimming pared 1 base from V and 6 bases from J, leaving 17 bases between. Germline V CDR1 and CDR2: SGHAT, FQNNGV. The CDR3 has 16 amino acids. DNA for the CDR3: TGTGCCAGCAGCTTAGGTCTGGGGGCGCATTCCGATACGCAGTATTTT. Translation: CASSLGLGAHSDTQYF.

The gene calls are TRBV19 and TRBJ2-7; no reliable D call. Trimming removed 0 bases at V and 2 bases at J, with 11 bases between. The CDR3 spans 15 residues. Looked up from germline, CDR1 is LNHDA and CDR2 is SQIVND (reference sequence). The CDR3 is CASSIDTRQTYEQYF. CDR3 sequence (DNA): TGTGCCAGTAGTATAGATACGAGACAAACCTACGAGCAGTACTTC.

The CDR3 region has the DNA TGTGCCAGCATCTATCGAGCGACAGATCGCAATCAGCCCCAGCATTTT. Translating it yields CASIYRATDRNQPQHF. The rearrangement uses TRBV28 and TRBJ1-5; a possible D gene is TRBD1 (5 bases). V gave up 7 bases and J gave up 2 bases, with 18 bases separating them. The germline CDR1 and CDR2 sequences are MDHEN and SYDVKM. The CDR3 is made up of 16 amino acids.

The J gene is TRBJ2-2, the V gene TRBV10-2, with D tentatively TRBD2 (7 bases). The CDR3 runs 18 residues. Germline assignment: CDR1 WSHSY and CDR2 SAAADI. V shed 9 bases and J shed 8 bases, with 31 bases lying between them. CDR3 amino acids: CARGFPEGGVDRFGELFF. The CDR3 DNA is TGCGCCAGGGGATTCCCGGAGGGGGGGGTTGACCGTTTTGGGGAGCTGTTTTTT.

The CDR3 here is CSGSPADTEAFF. The CDR3 DNA reads as TGCAGCGGTTCACCGGCAGACACTGAAGCTTTCTTT. The J gene is TRBJ1-1, the V gene TRBV29-1; D is uncertain. The CDR3 extends over 12 amino acids. The ends were cut back, 7 bases at V and 3 bases at J, with 12 bases in the middle. The V gene's germline CDR1 is SQVTM and CDR2 ANQGSEA. Together with reference TRBV29-1 and TRBJ1-1, the CDR3 gives the full variable domain: SAVISQKPSRDICQRGTSLTIQCQVDSQVTMMFWYRQQPGQSLTLIATANQGSEATYESGFVIDKFPISRPNLTFSTLTVSNMSPEDSSIYLCSGSPADTEAFFGQGTRLTVV.

This clone has a single count. Here the CDR3 DNA reads TGTGCCAGCATTCTCCCCCCGGACAGGGCCGAAGATACGCAGTATTTT. It specifies CASILPPDRAEDTQYF. The rearrangement uses TRBV28 and TRBJ2-3, with 8 bases lining up with TRBD1. The V segment lost 7 bases and the J segment 5 bases; nucleotides outside the gene matches: 14. CDR3 size: 16 residues. Germline V gene data show CDR1 as MDHEN and CDR2 as SYDVKM.

The chain joins TRBV19 to TRBJ1-4; 8 positions match TRBD1. From germline, CDR1 is LNHDA and CDR2 SQIVND (reference sequence). This CDR3 has 13 residues. The V gene end was trimmed by 10 bases and the J gene end by 4 bases; junction bases not matched to a gene: 5. CDR3 sequence: CATRGRNNEKLFF. The CDR3 DNA reads as TGTGCCACCAGGGGGCGAAATAATGAAAAACTGTTTTTT.

This chain connects TRBV6-1 to TRBJ2-7; perhaps D is TRBD1 or TRBD2 (5 bases each). The CDR3 covers 14 residues. Germline V gene sequence: CDR1 MNHNS, CDR2 SASEGT. Trimming took off 6 bases at V and 3 bases at J, with 15 bases between the two ends. CDR3 DNA sequence: TGTGCCAGCAGCAACCGAAGGGACCTCTACGAGCAGTACTTC. Translated: CASSNRRDLYEQYF.

The chain is built from TRBV27 and TRBJ1-2; the match to TRBD1 covers 8 bases. Germline V gene lookup returns CDR1 MNHEY and CDR2 SMNVEV (reference sequence). The trim removed 6 bases at V and 8 bases at J, leaving 8 bases unmatched. The CDR3 consists of 13 residues. The DNA for the CDR3 is TGTGCCAGCAGCCAATTCAGGGGGCAGGGCTACACCTTC. It codes for CASSQFRGQGYTF.

V is TRBV4-1 and J is TRBJ2-3, with TRBD2 matching over 12 bases. In germline, CDR1 is MGHRA, CDR2 YSYEKL. The CDR3 loop spans 16 amino acids. The V gene end was trimmed by 4 bases and the J gene end by 5 bases; junction bases not matched to a gene: 7. The CDR3 is CASSLLTSGSGDTQYF. The CDR3 nucleotides read TGCGCCAGCAGCCTCTTGACTAGCGGGAGCGGAGATACGCAGTATTTT.

The gene calls are TRBV10-2 and TRBJ2-4, with 13 nucleotides matching TRBD2. Germline V gives CDR1 WSHSY, CDR2 SAAADI. J gave up 1 base and V 4 bases, and 13 bases lay outside the gene matches. The CDR3 contains 20 residues. The CDR3 region is CASSGSAGLAGNRAKNIQYF. As DNA, the CDR3 is TGCGCCAGCAGTGGCTCCGCGGGACTAGCGGGGAACCGCGCCAAAAACATTCAGTACTTC.

The gene calls are TRBV28 and TRBJ1-1, with D tentatively TRBD1 (6 bases). Deletions cut 1 base from V and 5 bases from J, with 17 bases between. CDR3 length: 16 residues. Germline lookup yields CDR1 MDHEN and CDR2 SYDVKM. CDR3 sequence (DNA): TGTGCCAGCAGTTTATACCAACAGGGCGCGGAAACTGAAGCTTTCTTT. This gives the protein CASSLYQQGAETEAFF.

The chain carries TRBV29-1 and TRBJ2-5; possible D gene TRBD2, 6 bases. V lost 4 bases, J lost 5 bases, and 11 bases lay in between. CDR1 is SQVTM and CDR2 is ANQGSEA in the germline V gene. The CDR3 has 12 residues. CDR3 amino acids: CSVVRAGETQYF. CDR3 coding DNA: TGCAGCGTTGTCAGGGCGGGGGAGACCCAGTACTTC.

CDR3 in DNA: TGCGCCAGCAGCTTGGGACTACTAGCGGGAGGGGAAGATACGCAGTATTTT. Translating gives CASSLGLLAGGEDTQYF. V gene TRBV5-1 combines with J gene TRBJ2-3, with 13 bases that match TRBD2. J was trimmed by 5 bases and V by 0 bases; bases with no gene match: 6. The CDR3 sequence is 17 residues long. Germline V gene sequence: CDR1 SGHRS, CDR2 YFSETQ.

This clone was seen more than once but under ten times. This chain joins TRBV6-1 and TRBJ1-6, with D maybe TRBD1 (5 bases). V dropped 4 bases and J dropped 4 bases, with 17 bases sitting between them. Looked up from germline, CDR1 is MNHNS and CDR2 is SASEGT. The CDR3 has 17 residues. The CDR3 region is CASSVTDKRLYNSPLHF. As DNA, the CDR3 is TGTGCCAGCAGTGTGACAGACAAGCGATTATATAATTCACCCCTCCACTTT.

J is TRBJ2-6 and V is TRBV4-1; D possibly corresponds to TRBD1 (6 bases). The CDR3 covers 15 residues. CDR1 is MGHRA, CDR2 YSYEKL, per germline. V was clipped by 3 bases and J by 0 bases, with 6 bases between them. The CDR3 coding sequence is TGCGCCAGCAGCCAGGACAGCTCTGGGGCCAACGTCCTGACTTTC. This codes for CASSQDSSGANVLTF.

This chain connects TRBV29-1 to TRBJ2-3; D is possibly TRBD2 (6 bases). The V end lost 3 bases, the J end lost 2 bases, and 15 bases lay between the germline ends. This CDR3 region has 15 residues. Looked up from germline, CDR1 is SQVTM and CDR2 is ANQGSEA. CDR3 loop: CSVDGGRAYTDTQYF. CDR3 sequence (DNA): TGCAGCGTTGATGGAGGGCGGGCCTACACAGATACGCAGTATTTT.

The rearrangement joins TRBV5-8 to TRBJ2-5, with D tentatively TRBD1 (6 bases). Deletions cut 4 bases from V and 2 bases from J, with 12 bases between. Looked up from germline, CDR1 is SGHTS and CDR2 is YDEGEE. The CDR3 totals 14 residues. CDR3: CASSPGTLQETQYF. The CDR3 coding sequence is TGTGCCAGCAGCCCGGGGACACTACAAGAGACCCAGTACTTC.

The chain employs TRBV6-1 and TRBJ2-2; perhaps TRBD1 as D (6 bases). The CDR3 runs 16 residues. Germline V gives CDR1 MNHNS, CDR2 SASEGT. Trimming removed 2 bases at V and 4 bases at J, with 14 bases between. CDR3 amino acids: CASSEFSTGSTGELFF. In nucleotides, the CDR3 is TGTGCCAGCAGTGAATTTAGTACAGGGTCCACCGGGGAGCTGTTTTTT.

The chain carries TRBV5-6 and TRBJ2-3; perhaps TRBD2 as D (6 bases). This CDR3 spans 17 amino acids. CDR1 SGHDT and CDR2 YYEEEE come from the germline V gene. The germline V and J ends were trimmed by 0 bases and 0 bases, with 14 bases remaining between them. The CDR3 region has the DNA TGTGCCAGCAGCTTGGCTCAGGAGGGCACTAGCACAGATACGCAGTATTTT. Translated: CASSLAQEGTSTDTQYF.

This clone was detected a few times. This chain joins TRBV18 and TRBJ2-2; D is possibly TRBD2 (6 bases). This CDR3 contains 14 residues. Germline values: CDR1 KGHSH, CDR2 LQKENI. Trimming pared 4 bases from V and 2 bases from J, leaving 8 bases between. The chain's CDR3 is CASSQGTNTGELFF. Here the CDR3 DNA reads TGTGCCAGCTCACAAGGGACTAACACCGGGGAGCTGTTTTTT.

On this clone: This sample also contains other DNA sequences that code for the same CDR3. This chain uses TRBV11-2 with TRBJ2-3, with 8 bases identical to TRBD1. The CDR3 runs 15 residues. CDR1 is SGHAT and CDR2 is FQNNGV in the germline V gene. The V and J ends lost 5 bases and 0 bases, in that order; junction bases with no gene match: 4. In nucleotides, the CDR3 is TGTGCCAGCAGCCCTTGGACAGGGAGCACAGATACGCAGTATTTT. Protein sequence: CASSPWTGSTDTQYF.

Comment on this clone: A far larger clone is just one base off, so this is likely a read error. The V and J genes are TRBV4-2 and TRBJ2-5; D unresolved. This CDR3 contains 13 residues. V shed 1 base and J shed 4 bases, with 7 bases lying between them. Germline V gene lookup returns CDR1 LGHNA and CDR2 YNFKEQ. The CDR3 spells CASSQVPGETQYF. CDR3 bases: TGTGCCAGCAGCCAAGTTCCGGGAGAGACCCAGTACTTC.

The rearrangement uses TRBV2 and TRBJ1-5, with 10 bases aligning to TRBD1. CDR3 length: 17 amino acids. Germline V gene lookup returns CDR1 SNHLY and CDR2 FYNNEI. V lost 6 bases, J lost 0 bases, and 8 bases stayed unmatched. The CDR3 region is CASSRDRGPLSNQPQHF. The CDR3 region has the DNA TGTGCCAGCAGCCGGGACAGGGGTCCTCTTAGCAATCAGCCCCAGCATTTT.